The 21 T cell receptor beta chains in this list originate from one sample, sequenced in a study of cytomegalovirus exposure and HLA in healthy donors. The PCR contained 60 Vbeta and 13 Jbeta primers. Assay used: immunoSEQ multiplex PCR; TCRdb lists only in-frame clones, some missing. This repertoire shows approximately 130,000 clones, 70% to 85% found once; its top ten account for approximately 2.8%. Sequenced sample: PBMCs. These receptors all come from a boy aged 2-9 years in good health and CMV-seronegative.

This clone was seen only once. The V gene is TRBV19, the J gene TRBJ2-1; 11 bases are a match to TRBD2. Germline loops: CDR1 LNHDA, CDR2 SQIVND (reference sequence). The CDR3 totals 17 residues. The V segment lost 5 bases and the J segment 0 bases; nucleotides outside the gene matches: 6. DNA of the CDR3: TGTGCCAGTAGTTCAACTAGCGGGAGAAGCTCCTACAATGAGCAGTTCTTC. Translation: CASSSTSGRSSYNEQFF.

CDR3: CASSLVGWARDTSNYGYTF. CDR3 nucleotide sequence: TGTGCCAGCAGCTTAGTAGGGTGGGCACGGGATACATCTAACTATGGCTACACCTTC. The chain is built from TRBV11-2 and TRBJ1-2; D unclear. Germline CDR1 reads SGHAT; CDR2 reads FQNNGV. Trimming shortened V by 1 base and J by 0 bases, and 21 bases separated the two germline ends. CDR3 length: 19 amino acids.

This chain connects TRBV6-1 to TRBJ1-1; D gene unclear. V lost 2 bases, J lost 5 bases, and 12 bases lay in between. The CDR3 extends over 14 amino acids. Germline lookup yields CDR1 MNHNS and CDR2 SASEGT. The CDR3 sequence is CASSEWLRGTEAFF. Written as DNA, the CDR3 is TGTGCCAGCAGTGAATGGCTTCGGGGAACTGAAGCTTTCTTT.

In this sample, this clone turned up a few times. The chain uses TRBV6-5 and TRBJ1-4, with a possible D match to TRBD1 (5 bases). This CDR3 comprises 16 residues. Germline V gene data show CDR1 as MNHEY and CDR2 as SVGAGI. Trimming pared 2 bases from V and 4 bases from J, leaving 14 bases between. In DNA form, the CDR3 reads TGTGCCAGCAGTTACGGGGGGACCCTAAGTAATGAAAAACTGTTTTTT. Amino acids: CASSYGGTLSNEKLFF.

The rearrangement links TRBV5-1 to TRBJ1-1; D is possibly TRBD1 (6 bases). V lost 0 bases and J 2 bases, leaving 11 bases between the germline ends. Germline CDR1 and CDR2: SGHRS and YFSETQ. This CDR3 is 15 amino acids long. The chain's CDR3 is CASSLATGINTEAFF. CDR3 coding DNA: TGCGCCAGCAGCTTGGCCACAGGGATTAACACTGAAGCTTTCTTT.

The chain uses TRBV10-3 and TRBJ1-1; D remains ambiguous. CDR3 length equals 17 residues. Germline CDR1 is ENHRY and CDR2 is SYGVKD. V was trimmed by 3 bases and J by 1 base, leaving 18 bases between them. The CDR3 is CAISENSGGRRNTEAFF. The CDR3 DNA follows: TGTGCCATCAGTGAAAATTCCGGCGGGAGAAGGAACACTGAAGCTTTCTTT.

The chain uses TRBV18 and TRBJ2-7; 7 bases match TRBD2. J lost 6 bases, V lost 3 bases, and 8 bases had no gene match. From germline, CDR1 is KGHSH and CDR2 LQKENI. The CDR3 runs 14 residues. The CDR3 loop reads CASSPSGTMGEQYV. The CDR3 region has the DNA TGTGCCAGCTCACCTTCGGGGACTATGGGCGAGCAGTACGTC.

CDR3 sequence reads: CASRTSTDTQYF. DNA of the CDR3: TGCGCCAGCAGGACTAGCACAGATACGCAGTATTTT. The V call is TRBV10-1, the J call TRBJ2-3; no clear D gene. Germline loops: CDR1 WNHNN, CDR2 SYGVQD (reference sequence). V was clipped by 6 bases and J by 0 bases, with 4 bases between them. The CDR3 spans 12 residues.

The gene calls are TRBV9 and TRBJ2-1; D is possibly TRBD1 (6 bases). Trimming stripped 3 bases from V and 4 bases from J, with 11 bases between. The CDR3 contains 14 residues. Germline loops: CDR1 SGDLS, CDR2 YYNGEE. The CDR3, as DNA: TGTGCCAGCAGCGACCCGGACAGTTACAATGAGCAGTTCTTC. Its translation: CASSDPDSYNEQFF.

In its sample, this clone was seen once. The V gene is TRBV5-1, the J gene TRBJ2-5; D perhaps matches TRBD1 (7 bases). Germline CDR1 reads SGHRS; CDR2 reads YFSETQ. V lost 1 base and J lost 5, with 15 bases in between. The CDR3 runs 15 residues. CDR3 DNA: TGCGCCAGCAGCTTGATGGTGTCAGGGGGGGAGACCCAGTACTTC. Its protein product is CASSLMVSGGETQYF. Supplemented by reference TRBV5-1 and TRBJ2-5, the full variable domain reads KAGVTQTPRYLIKTRGQQVTLSCSPISGHRSVSWYQQTPGQGLQFLFEYFSETQRNKGNFPGRFSGRQFSNSRSEMNVSTLELGDSALYLCASSLMVSGGETQYFGPGTRLLVL.

This chain joins TRBV19 and TRBJ2-4; D remains ambiguous. V lost 6 bases and J 0 bases, leaving 6 bases between the germline ends. CDR1 is LNHDA, CDR2 SQIVND, per germline (reference sequence). The CDR3 consists of 13 residues. The CDR3 loop is CASRSRAKNIQYF. The CDR3 DNA reads as TGTGCCAGTAGGAGTAGAGCCAAAAACATTCAGTACTTC. Supplemented by reference TRBV19 and TRBJ2-4, the full variable domain reads DGGITQSPKYLFRKEGQNVTLSCEQNLNHDAMYWYRQDPGQGLRLIYYSQIVNDFQKGDIAEGYSVSREKKESFPLTVTSAQKNPTAFYLCASRSRAKNIQYFGAGTRLSVL.

The V gene is TRBV6-1, the J gene TRBJ2-1; D is possibly TRBD2 (6 bases). Germline-derived CDR1 and CDR2 are MNHNS and SASEGT. This CDR3 spans 13 amino acids. Trimming stripped 5 bases from V and 5 bases from J, with 10 bases between. The CDR3 region is CASSSSAHNEQFF. The DNA of the CDR3 is TGTGCCAGCAGTTCTAGCGCTCACAATGAGCAGTTCTTC.

This clone was seen just once. The chain is built from TRBV6-8 and TRBJ1-1; D is unresolved. CDR1 MNHGY and CDR2 SAAAGT come from the germline V gene. Trimming took off 7 bases at V and 8 bases at J, with 11 bases between the two ends. This CDR3 region has 11 residues. The CDR3 DNA is TGTGCCAGCATCCAAACCGGGGAAGCTTTCTTT. Residues: CASIQTGEAFF.

This chain uses TRBV6-1 with TRBJ1-4; a weak D match, TRBD1 (5 bases). The CDR3 is 14 residues long. Per germline, CDR1 MNHNS and CDR2 SASEGT. The ends were cut back, 2 bases at V and 7 bases at J, with 11 bases in the middle. Here the CDR3 reads CASSEWAGFEKLFF. In DNA, the CDR3 is TGTGCCAGCAGTGAATGGGCAGGGTTTGAAAAACTGTTTTTT.

The chain carries TRBV2 and TRBJ1-2; no clear D gene. The CDR3 is 13 amino acids. CDR1 is SNHLY, CDR2 FYNNEI, per germline. Trimming stripped 3 bases from V and 2 bases from J, with 7 bases between. DNA of the CDR3: TGTGCCAGCAGTGAGTGGGAGAACTATGGCTACACCTTC. Translating gives CASSEWENYGYTF.

The rearrangement links TRBV20-1 to TRBJ2-7, with 7 bases matching TRBD2. Germline trimming cut 3 bases from V and 5 bases from J; bases unmatched to any gene: 1. The CDR3 consists of 11 residues. Germline V gene sequence: CDR1 DFQATT, CDR2 SNEGSKA (reference sequence). CDR3 nucleotide sequence: TGCAGTGCTAGGCGGGAGAACGAGCAGTACGTC. Encoded protein: CSARRENEQYV.

This clone was counted once. This rearrangement joins TRBV29-1 to TRBJ2-1; 8 bases line up with TRBD2. V shed 3 bases and J 0 bases; nucleotides not matched to a gene: 7. The CDR3 has 16 residues. Germline V gives CDR1 SQVTM, CDR2 ANQGSEA. The CDR3 DNA is TGCAGCGTTGATCCGGGAGGGGCCTACTCCTACAATGAGCAGTTCTTC. This gives the protein CSVDPGGAYSYNEQFF.

The CDR3 DNA reads as TGTGCCAGCAGCCAAGACCTGACTAGCGGGAGGGCCTTAGCCAAAAACATTCAGTACTTC. Its protein is CASSQDLTSGRALAKNIQYF. V and J are TRBV4-2 and TRBJ2-4, with 14 bases lining up with TRBD2. CDR1 is LGHNA and CDR2 is YNFKEQ in the germline V gene. There are 20 residues in the CDR3. J lost 0 bases, V lost 0 bases, and 7 bases had no gene match.

The chain has TRBV5-6 and TRBJ1-2; no firm D call. V lost 0 bases, J lost 1 base, and 4 bases lay in between. Per germline, CDR1 SGHDT and CDR2 YYEEEE. This CDR3 has 13 residues. In nucleotides, the CDR3 is TGTGCCAGCAGCTTGGACAGTAACTATGGCTACACCTTC. This codes for CASSLDSNYGYTF.

The chain is built from TRBV7-2 and TRBJ1-5, with D maybe TRBD1 (6 bases). The ends were cut back, 1 base at V and 2 bases at J, with 9 bases in the middle. This CDR3 spans 15 amino acids. Per the germline V gene, CDR1 is SGHTA and CDR2 is FQGNSA. CDR3 bases: TGTGCCAGCAGCTTAGGGTCAGGGGGCAATCAGCCCCAGCATTTT. Amino acids: CASSLGSGGNQPQHF.

The rearrangement links TRBV10-2 to TRBJ2-7, with 8 bases identical to TRBD1. This CDR3 has 13 residues. CDR1 is WSHSY, CDR2 SAAADI, per germline. In DNA, the CDR3 is TGCGCGGCCAGGACAGGGTTATCCTACGAGCAGTACTTC. Amino acid sequence: CAARTGLSYEQYF.